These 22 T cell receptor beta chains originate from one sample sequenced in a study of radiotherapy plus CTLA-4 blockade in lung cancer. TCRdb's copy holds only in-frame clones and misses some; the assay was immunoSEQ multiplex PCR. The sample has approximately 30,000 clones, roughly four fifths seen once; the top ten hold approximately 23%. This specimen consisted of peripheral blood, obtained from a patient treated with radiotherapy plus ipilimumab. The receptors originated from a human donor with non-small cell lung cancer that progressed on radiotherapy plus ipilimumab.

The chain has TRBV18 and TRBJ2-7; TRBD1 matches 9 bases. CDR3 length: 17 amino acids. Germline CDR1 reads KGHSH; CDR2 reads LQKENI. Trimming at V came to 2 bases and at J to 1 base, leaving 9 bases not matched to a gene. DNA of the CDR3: TGTGCCAGCTCACCAACACCGGGACAGGGCTCATCCTACGAGCAGTACTTC. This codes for CASSPTPGQGSSYEQYF. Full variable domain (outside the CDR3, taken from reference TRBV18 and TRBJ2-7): NAGVMQNPRHLVRRRGQEARLRCSPMKGHSHVYWYRQLPEEGLKFMVYLQKENIIDESGMPKERFSAEFPKEGPSILRIQQVVRGDSAAYFCASSPTPGQGSSYEQYFGPGTRLTVT.

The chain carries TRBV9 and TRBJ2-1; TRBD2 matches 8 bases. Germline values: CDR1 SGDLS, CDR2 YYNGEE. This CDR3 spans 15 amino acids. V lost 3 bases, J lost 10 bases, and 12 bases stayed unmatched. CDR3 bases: TGTGCCAGCAGCGCCGGGGGGGGGCGCGGTGGGGAGCAGTTCTTC. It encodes CASSAGGGRGGEQFF.

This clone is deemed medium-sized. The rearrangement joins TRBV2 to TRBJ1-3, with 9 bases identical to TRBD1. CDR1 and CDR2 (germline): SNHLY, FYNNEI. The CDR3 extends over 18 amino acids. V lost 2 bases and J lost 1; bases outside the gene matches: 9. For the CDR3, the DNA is TGTGCCAGCAGTGAAAGACAGGGGGTTTTATTATCTGGAAACACCATATATTTT. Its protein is CASSERQGVLLSGNTIYF.

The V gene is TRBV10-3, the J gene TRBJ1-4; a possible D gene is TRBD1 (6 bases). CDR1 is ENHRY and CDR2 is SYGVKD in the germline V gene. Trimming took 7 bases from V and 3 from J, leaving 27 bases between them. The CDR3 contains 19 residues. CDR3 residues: CAIISCLRDPRGANEKLFF. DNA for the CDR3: TGTGCCATCATAAGTTGTCTCCGGGATCCCAGGGGAGCTAATGAAAAACTGTTTTTT.

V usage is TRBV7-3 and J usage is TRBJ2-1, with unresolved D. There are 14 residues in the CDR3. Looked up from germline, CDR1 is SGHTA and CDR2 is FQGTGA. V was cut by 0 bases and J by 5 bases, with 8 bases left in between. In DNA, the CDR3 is TGTGCCAGCAGCTTAACTTCGGTCGACAATGAGCAGTTCTTC. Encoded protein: CASSLTSVDNEQFF.

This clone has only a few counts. CDR3 sequence reads: CAISDTGAAYEQYF. The CDR3 nucleotides read TGTGCCATCAGTGACACAGGGGCCGCCTACGAGCAGTACTTC. This sequence joins TRBV10-3 and TRBJ2-7; 7 bases are a match to TRBD1. Germline assignment: CDR1 ENHRY and CDR2 SYGVKD. V was clipped by 3 bases and J by 2 bases; unmatched bases: 4. This CDR3 is built from 14 residues.

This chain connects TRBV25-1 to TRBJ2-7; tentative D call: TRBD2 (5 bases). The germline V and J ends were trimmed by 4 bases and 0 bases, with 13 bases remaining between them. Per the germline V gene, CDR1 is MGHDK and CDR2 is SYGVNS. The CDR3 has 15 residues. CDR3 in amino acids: CASSGEGRPSYEQYF. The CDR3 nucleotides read TGTGCCAGCAGTGGCGAGGGCCGCCCCTCCTACGAGCAGTACTTC.

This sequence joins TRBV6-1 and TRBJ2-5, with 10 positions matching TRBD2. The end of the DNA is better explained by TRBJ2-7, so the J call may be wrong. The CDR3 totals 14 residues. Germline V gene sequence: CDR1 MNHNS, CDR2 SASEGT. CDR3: CASSLTSGIYEQYF. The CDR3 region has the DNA TGTGCCAGCAGCCTAACTAGCGGGATTTACGAGCAGTACTTC.

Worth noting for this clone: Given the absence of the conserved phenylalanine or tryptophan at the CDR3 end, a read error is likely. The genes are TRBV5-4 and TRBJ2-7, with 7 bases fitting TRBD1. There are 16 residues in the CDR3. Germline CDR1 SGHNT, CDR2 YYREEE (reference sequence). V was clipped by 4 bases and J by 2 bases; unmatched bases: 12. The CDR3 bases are TGTGCCAGCAGCCACCTGGGACAGACTCCCCCCTACGAGCAGTACCTC. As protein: CASSHLGQTPPYEQYL.

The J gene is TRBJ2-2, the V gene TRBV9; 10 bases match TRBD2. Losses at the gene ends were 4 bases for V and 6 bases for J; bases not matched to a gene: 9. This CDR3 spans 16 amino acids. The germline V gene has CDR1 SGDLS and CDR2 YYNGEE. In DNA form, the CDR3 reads TGTGCCAGCAGCCCGTCGGCTAGCGGGGGCCCCGGGGAGCTGTTTTTT. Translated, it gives CASSPSASGGPGELFF.

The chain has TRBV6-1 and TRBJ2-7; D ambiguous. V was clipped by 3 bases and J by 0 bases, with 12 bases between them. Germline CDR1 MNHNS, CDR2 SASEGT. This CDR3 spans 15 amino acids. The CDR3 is CASSDPSQASYEQYF. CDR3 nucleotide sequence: TGTGCCAGCAGTGATCCGTCGCAGGCCTCCTACGAGCAGTACTTC.

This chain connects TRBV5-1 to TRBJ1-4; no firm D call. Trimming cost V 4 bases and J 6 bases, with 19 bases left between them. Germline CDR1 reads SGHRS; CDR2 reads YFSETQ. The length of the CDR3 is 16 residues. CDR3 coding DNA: TGCGCCAGCAGCCGAGGGATGGGGATTGGGGATGAAAAACTGTTTTTT. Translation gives CASSRGMGIGDEKLFF.

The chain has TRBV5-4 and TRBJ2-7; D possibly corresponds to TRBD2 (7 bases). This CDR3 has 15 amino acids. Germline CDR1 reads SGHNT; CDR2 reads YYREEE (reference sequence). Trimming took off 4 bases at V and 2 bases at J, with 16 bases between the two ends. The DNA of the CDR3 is TGTGCCAGCAGCCCAAGGGAGGGGGGGCCCTACGAGCAGTACTTC. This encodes CASSPREGGPYEQYF. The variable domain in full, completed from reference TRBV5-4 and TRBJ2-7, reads ETGVTQSPTHLIKTRGQQVTLRCSSQSGHNTVSWYQQALGQGPQFIFQYYREEENGRGNFPPRFSGLQFPNYSSELNVNALELDDSALYLCASSPREGGPYEQYFGPGTRLTVT.

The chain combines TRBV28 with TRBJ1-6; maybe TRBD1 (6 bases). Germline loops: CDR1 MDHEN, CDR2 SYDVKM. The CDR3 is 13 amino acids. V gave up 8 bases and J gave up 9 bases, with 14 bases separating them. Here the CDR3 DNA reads TGTGCCAGCGGCGGGGGCCCGGTTTCACCCCTCCACTTT. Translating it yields CASGGGPVSPLHF. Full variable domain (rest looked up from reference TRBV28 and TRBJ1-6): DVKVTQSSRYLVKRTGEKVFLECVQDMDHENMFWYRQDPGLGLRLIYFSYDVKMKEKGDIPEGYSVSREKKERFSLILESASTNQTSMYLCASGGGPVSPLHFGNGTRLTVT.

CDR3 nucleotide sequence: TGTGCCAGCAGTGAAGAACCGGGGGTTAACTATGGCTACACCTTC. Translating gives CASSEEPGVNYGYTF. The J gene is TRBJ1-2, the V gene TRBV6-1, with D possibly being TRBD1 (5 bases). The germline V and J ends were trimmed by 1 base and 1 base, with 10 bases remaining between them. Germline assignment: CDR1 MNHNS and CDR2 SASEGT. This CDR3 is 15 amino acids long.

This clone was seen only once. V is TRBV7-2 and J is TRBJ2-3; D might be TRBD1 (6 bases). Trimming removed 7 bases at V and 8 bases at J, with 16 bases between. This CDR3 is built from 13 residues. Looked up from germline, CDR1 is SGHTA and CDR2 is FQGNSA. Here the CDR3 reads CASKGQPAGTQYF. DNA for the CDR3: TGTGCCAGCAAAGGACAGCCCGCCGGTACGCAGTATTTT. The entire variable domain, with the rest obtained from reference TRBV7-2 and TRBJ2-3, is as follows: GAGVSQSPSNKVTEKGKDVELRCDPISGHTALYWYRQSLGQGLEFLIYFQGNSAPDKSGLPSDRFSAERTGGSVSTLTIQRTQQEDSAVYLCASKGQPAGTQYFGPGTRLTVL.

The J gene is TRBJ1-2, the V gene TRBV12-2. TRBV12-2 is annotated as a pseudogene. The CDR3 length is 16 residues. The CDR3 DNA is TGTGCAAGTCGCTTAAATCCCCCGGGCGCGGGGTATGGCTACACCTTC. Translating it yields CASRLNPPGAGYGYTF.

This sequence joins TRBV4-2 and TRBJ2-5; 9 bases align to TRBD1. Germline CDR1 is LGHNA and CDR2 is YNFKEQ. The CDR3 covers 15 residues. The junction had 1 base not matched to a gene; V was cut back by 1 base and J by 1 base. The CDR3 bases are TGTGCCAGCAGCCAAGGGGGACAGGGCCAAGAGACCCAGTACTTC. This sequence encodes CASSQGGQGQETQYF.

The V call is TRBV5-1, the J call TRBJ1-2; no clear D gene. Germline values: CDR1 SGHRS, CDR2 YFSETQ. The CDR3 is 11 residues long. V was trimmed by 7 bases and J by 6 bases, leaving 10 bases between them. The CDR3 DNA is TGCGCCAGCCGGGGAGGGAATGGCTACACCTTC. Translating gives CASRGGNGYTF. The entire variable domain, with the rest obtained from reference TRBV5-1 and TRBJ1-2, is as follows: KAGVTQTPRYLIKTRGQQVTLSCSPISGHRSVSWYQQTPGQGLQFLFEYFSETQRNKGNFPGRFSGRQFSNSRSEMNVSTLELGDSALYLCASRGGNGYTFGSGTRLTVV.

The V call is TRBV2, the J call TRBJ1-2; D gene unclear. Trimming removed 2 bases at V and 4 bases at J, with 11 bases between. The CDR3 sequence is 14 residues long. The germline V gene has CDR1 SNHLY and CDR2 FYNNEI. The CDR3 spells CASSESLAGYGYTF. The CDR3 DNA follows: TGTGCCAGCAGTGAATCCTTGGCGGGCTATGGCTACACCTTC.

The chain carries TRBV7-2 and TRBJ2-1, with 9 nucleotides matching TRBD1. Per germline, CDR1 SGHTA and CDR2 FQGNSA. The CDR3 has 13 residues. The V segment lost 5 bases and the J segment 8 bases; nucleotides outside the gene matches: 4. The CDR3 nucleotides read TGTGCCAGCAGCGCACAGGGGGCGGATGAGCAGTTCTTC. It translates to CASSAQGADEQFF.

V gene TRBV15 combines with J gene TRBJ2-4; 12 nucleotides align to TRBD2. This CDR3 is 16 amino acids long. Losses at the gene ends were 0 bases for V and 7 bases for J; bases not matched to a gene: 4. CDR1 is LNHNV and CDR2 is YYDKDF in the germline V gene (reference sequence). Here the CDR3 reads CATSRDTSGGYNIQYF. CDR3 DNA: TGTGCCACCAGCAGAGATACTAGCGGGGGGTACAACATTCAGTACTTC.